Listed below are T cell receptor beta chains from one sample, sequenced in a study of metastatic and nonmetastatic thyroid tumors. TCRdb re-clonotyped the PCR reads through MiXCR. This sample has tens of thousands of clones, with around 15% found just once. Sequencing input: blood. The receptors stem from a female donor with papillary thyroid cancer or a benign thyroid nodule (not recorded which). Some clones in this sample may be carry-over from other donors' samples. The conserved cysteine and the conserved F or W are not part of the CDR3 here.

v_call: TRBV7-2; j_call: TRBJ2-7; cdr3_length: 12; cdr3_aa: ASSFSSGSYEQY
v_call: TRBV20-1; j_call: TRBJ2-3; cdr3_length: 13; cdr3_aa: SAAGLAGSTDTQY
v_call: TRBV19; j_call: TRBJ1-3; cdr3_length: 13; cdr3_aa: ASNSGTNSGNTIY
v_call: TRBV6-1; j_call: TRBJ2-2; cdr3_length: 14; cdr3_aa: ASSGSTFLGTGELF
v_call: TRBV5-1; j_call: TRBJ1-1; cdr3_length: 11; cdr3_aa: ASRGRGNTEAF
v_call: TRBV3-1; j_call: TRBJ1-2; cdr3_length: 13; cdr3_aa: ASSQVYQSNYGYT
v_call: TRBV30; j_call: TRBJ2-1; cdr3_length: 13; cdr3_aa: AWSNRGLSYNEQF
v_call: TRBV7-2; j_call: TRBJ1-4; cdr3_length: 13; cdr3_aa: ASSLDSCSSEKLF
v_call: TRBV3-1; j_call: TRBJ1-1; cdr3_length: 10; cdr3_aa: ASSRPGGEAF
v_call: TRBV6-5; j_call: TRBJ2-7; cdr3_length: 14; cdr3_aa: ASSYPGAGKIHEQY
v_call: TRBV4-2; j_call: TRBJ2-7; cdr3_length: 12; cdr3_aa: ASSPGGRGYEQY
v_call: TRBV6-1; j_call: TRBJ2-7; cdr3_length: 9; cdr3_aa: AGGLTYEQY
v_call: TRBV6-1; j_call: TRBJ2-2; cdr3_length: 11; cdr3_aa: ANLLRATGELF
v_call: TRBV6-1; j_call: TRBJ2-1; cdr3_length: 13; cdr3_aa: ASSEGGGRYNEQF
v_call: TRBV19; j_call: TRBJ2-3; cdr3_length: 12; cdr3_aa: ASSPRGSSDTQY
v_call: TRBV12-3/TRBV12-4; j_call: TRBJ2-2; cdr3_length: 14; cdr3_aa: ASSSWVGGNTGELF
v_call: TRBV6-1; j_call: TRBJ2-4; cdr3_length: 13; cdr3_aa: ASSLSGGAVSIQY
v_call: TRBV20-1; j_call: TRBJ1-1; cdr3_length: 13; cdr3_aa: SARAYDRANTEAF
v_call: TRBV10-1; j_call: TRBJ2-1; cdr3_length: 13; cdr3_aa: ASSESSGRQYEQF
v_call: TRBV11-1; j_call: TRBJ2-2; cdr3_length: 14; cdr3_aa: ASSPPGQRDTGELF
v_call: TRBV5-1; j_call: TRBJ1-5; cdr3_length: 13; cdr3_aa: ASSIGASSNQPQH
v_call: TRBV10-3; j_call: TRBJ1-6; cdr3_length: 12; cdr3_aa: AISIETDNSPLH
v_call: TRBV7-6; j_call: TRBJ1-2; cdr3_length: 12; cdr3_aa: ASSSSAGGAGYT
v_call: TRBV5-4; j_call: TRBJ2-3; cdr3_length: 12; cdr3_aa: ASRGTVHTDTQY
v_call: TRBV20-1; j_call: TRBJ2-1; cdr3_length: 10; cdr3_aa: SARAGHNEQF
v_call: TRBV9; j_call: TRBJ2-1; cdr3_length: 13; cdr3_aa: ASSVGATRVDEQF
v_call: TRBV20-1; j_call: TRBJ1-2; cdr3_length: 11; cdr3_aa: SALPQVDYGYT